The rows below give T cell receptor beta chains drawn from one sample of a study of cytomegalovirus exposure and HLA in healthy donors. Assay used: immunoSEQ multiplex PCR; TCRdb lists only in-frame clones, some missing. Of 80,000 to 100,000 clones listed, about 90% are singletons. The material sequenced was PBMCs. The receptors were gathered from a man aged 18 to 30 in good health and CMV-seropositive. Both conserved end residues are part of each CDR3. The D gene is left open where the match is weak. Size tells how often a clone was seen (once, few, many) or the class of an expanded clone, and some rows leave it out.

j_call: TRBJ2-3; v_call: TRBV27; clone_size: NA; d_call: NA; cdr3_nt: TGTGCCAGCAGGACTCACAGGGTCGGCACAGATACGCAGTATTTT; cdr3_aa: CASRTHRVGTDTQYF
j_call: TRBJ2-3; v_call: TRBV4-3; clone_size: NA; d_call: TRBD2; cdr3_nt: TGCGCCAGCAGCCAAGTGAGCGGGACTAACTATGCAGATACGCAGTATTTT; cdr3_aa: CASSQVSGTNYADTQYF
j_call: TRBJ1-5; v_call: TRBV4-1; clone_size: NA; d_call: NA; cdr3_nt: TGCGCCAGCAGCCAAGATTTCGCATTTCGGGTAGTAGGGAGGCCCCAGCATTTT; cdr3_aa: CASSQDFAFRVVGRPQHF
j_call: TRBJ2-3; v_call: TRBV7-9; clone_size: NA; d_call: TRBD2; cdr3_nt: TGTGCCAGCAGCAAACTAGCGGGAGCGGTAGATACGCAGTATTTT; cdr3_aa: CASSKLAGAVDTQYF
j_call: TRBJ1-5; v_call: TRBV7-2; clone_size: NA; d_call: TRBD1; cdr3_nt: TGTGCCAGCAGCGACGGACAGGGGGCGGGTCAGCCCCAGCATTTT; cdr3_aa: CASSDGQGAGQPQHF
j_call: TRBJ1-5; v_call: TRBV29-1; clone_size: NA; d_call: NA; cdr3_nt: TGCAGCGTGTGCGTTGATAGCAATCAGCCCCAGCATTTT; cdr3_aa: CSVCVDSNQPQHF
j_call: TRBJ1-3; v_call: TRBV6-6; clone_size: NA; d_call: NA; cdr3_nt: TGTGCCAGCAGTCAAACACAGAGTCTTGGAAACACCATATATTTT; cdr3_aa: CASSQTQSLGNTIYF
j_call: TRBJ2-1; v_call: TRBV11-3; clone_size: NA; d_call: TRBD2; cdr3_nt: TGTGCCAGCAGCCTCATGTTTTGGGGAGGGCCAAACAATGAGCAGTTCTTC; cdr3_aa: CASSLMFWGGPNNEQFF
j_call: TRBJ2-4; v_call: TRBV5-4; clone_size: NA; d_call: NA; cdr3_nt: TGTGCCAGCAGCTTGCAGGCTGGTCAAGCCAAAAACATTCAGTACTTC; cdr3_aa: CASSLQAGQAKNIQYF
j_call: TRBJ2-3; v_call: TRBV11-2; clone_size: NA; d_call: NA; cdr3_nt: TGTGCCAGCAGCTTAGGATCTACCCGCACAGATACGCAGTATTTT; cdr3_aa: CASSLGSTRTDTQYF
j_call: TRBJ1-1; v_call: TRBV29-1; clone_size: once; d_call: NA; cdr3_nt: TGCAGCGTTGAAGAGCTTCCAGGGTCGGGCACTGAAGCTTTCTTT; cdr3_aa: CSVEELPGSGTEAFF
j_call: TRBJ2-7; v_call: TRBV18; clone_size: NA; d_call: TRBD1; cdr3_nt: TGTGCCAGCTCAGCCGGGACAGAGGGGGACGAGCAGTACTTC; cdr3_aa: CASSAGTEGDEQYF
j_call: TRBJ2-1; v_call: TRBV5-1; clone_size: NA; d_call: NA; cdr3_nt: TGCGCCAGCAGCTTGGCTCTCAATGAGCAGTTCTTC; cdr3_aa: CASSLALNEQFF
j_call: TRBJ2-4; v_call: TRBV7-2; clone_size: NA; d_call: NA; cdr3_nt: TGTGCCAGCAGCTTAGCGGGGGCCCCTTCTCAAAACATTCAGTACTTC; cdr3_aa: CASSLAGAPSQNIQYF
j_call: TRBJ2-5; v_call: TRBV12-5; clone_size: NA; d_call: NA; cdr3_nt: TGTGCTAGTGGTAAATGGTCCGGGACCCAGTACTTC; cdr3_aa: CASGKWSGTQYF
j_call: TRBJ2-5; v_call: TRBV19; clone_size: NA; d_call: NA; cdr3_nt: TGTGCCAGTAGCGTGGACAGAGAAGAGACCCAGTACTTC; cdr3_aa: CASSVDREETQYF
j_call: TRBJ2-1; v_call: TRBV7-7; clone_size: NA; d_call: NA; cdr3_nt: TGTGCCAGCAGCTTAGCCAACAACAATGAGCAGTTCTTC; cdr3_aa: CASSLANNNEQFF
j_call: TRBJ2-1; v_call: TRBV27; clone_size: NA; d_call: TRBD1; cdr3_nt: TGTGCCAGAGTATCGTCCGAAGGGACAGTCTCCTACAATGAGCAGTTCTTC; cdr3_aa: CARVSSEGTVSYNEQFF
j_call: TRBJ2-3; v_call: TRBV9; clone_size: NA; d_call: NA; cdr3_nt: TGTGCCAGCAGCGTAGGTGGGGCCGCAGATACGCAGTATTTT; cdr3_aa: CASSVGGAADTQYF
j_call: TRBJ1-2; v_call: TRBV6-6; clone_size: few; d_call: TRBD1; cdr3_nt: TGTGCCAGCAGCCAAGGGACAGCCAACTATGGCTACACCTTC; cdr3_aa: CASSQGTANYGYTF
j_call: TRBJ1-1; v_call: TRBV11-1; clone_size: NA; d_call: NA; cdr3_nt: TGTGCCAGCAGCTTATACTTGGAGGGGTTCACTGAAGCTTTCTTT; cdr3_aa: CASSLYLEGFTEAFF
j_call: TRBJ1-5; v_call: TRBV9; clone_size: once; d_call: NA; cdr3_nt: TGTGCCAGCAGCCGTGGAGGTCTGGGAATTCAGCCCCAGCATTTT; cdr3_aa: CASSRGGLGIQPQHF
j_call: TRBJ2-3; v_call: TRBV6-4; clone_size: NA; d_call: NA; cdr3_nt: TGTGCCAGCAGTGCTCTTCCCCTCCCGAGTGATACGCAGTATTTT; cdr3_aa: CASSALPLPSDTQYF
j_call: TRBJ2-1; v_call: TRBV7-2; clone_size: NA; d_call: NA; cdr3_nt: TGTGCCAGCAGCTTAGGGGCAGCGGTCGTGGACAATGAGCAGTTCTTC; cdr3_aa: CASSLGAAVVDNEQFF
j_call: TRBJ1-1; v_call: TRBV29-1; clone_size: NA; d_call: NA; cdr3_nt: TGCAGCGTTGCCGGGAAAATGAACACTGAAGCTTTCTTT; cdr3_aa: CSVAGKMNTEAFF
j_call: TRBJ2-3; v_call: TRBV27; clone_size: NA; d_call: TRBD1; cdr3_nt: TGTGCCAGCAGTTCCCGACAGGGGGCGTTTATTTCAGATACGCAGTATTTT; cdr3_aa: CASSSRQGAFISDTQYF
j_call: TRBJ1-3; v_call: TRBV7-2; clone_size: NA; d_call: TRBD1; cdr3_nt: TGTGCCAGCAGCGCCGGGACAGGGTCTGGAAACACCATATATTTT; cdr3_aa: CASSAGTGSGNTIYF
j_call: TRBJ2-7; v_call: TRBV14; clone_size: NA; d_call: NA; cdr3_nt: TGTGCCAGCAGCCAAGATTTGGGGAGATACGGGCAGTACTTC; cdr3_aa: CASSQDLGRYGQYF
j_call: TRBJ1-5; v_call: TRBV7-2; clone_size: NA; d_call: NA; cdr3_nt: TGTGCCAGCAGCGACAGGAATGGCAATCAGCCCCAGCATTTT; cdr3_aa: CASSDRNGNQPQHF
j_call: TRBJ2-5; v_call: TRBV7-2; clone_size: once; d_call: NA; cdr3_nt: TGTGCCAGCAGCCTGACTGGGTCTACCCAGTACTTC; cdr3_aa: CASSLTGSTQYF
j_call: TRBJ1-3; v_call: TRBV5-1; clone_size: NA; d_call: NA; cdr3_nt: TGCGCCAGCAGCTTTCCTACGAACGTATTTTCGTTCGGAAACACCATATATTTT; cdr3_aa: CASSFPTNVFSFGNTIYF
j_call: TRBJ2-3; v_call: TRBV7-9; clone_size: NA; d_call: NA; cdr3_nt: TGTGCCAGCAGCTCGCAAAACAGGGGCACAGATACGCAGTATTTT; cdr3_aa: CASSSQNRGTDTQYF
j_call: TRBJ1-5; v_call: TRBV27; clone_size: once; d_call: NA; cdr3_nt: TGTGCCAGCAGTTCGCGTAATCAGCCCCAGCATTTT; cdr3_aa: CASSSRNQPQHF
j_call: TRBJ2-7; v_call: TRBV12-5; clone_size: NA; d_call: TRBD1; cdr3_nt: TGTGCTAGTTCACGGGGACAGGGATCCTACGAGCAGTACTTC; cdr3_aa: CASSRGQGSYEQYF
j_call: TRBJ2-7; v_call: TRBV2; clone_size: NA; d_call: NA; cdr3_nt: TGTGCCAGCAGTGGATCGAGGGAAGCCCCCTACGAGCAGTACTTC; cdr3_aa: CASSGSREAPYEQYF
j_call: TRBJ1-2; v_call: TRBV6-5; clone_size: NA; d_call: NA; cdr3_nt: TGTGCCAGCACCCCGGGGGGGGCCTACTATGGCTACACCTTC; cdr3_aa: CASTPGGAYYGYTF
j_call: TRBJ2-3; v_call: TRBV5-6; clone_size: NA; d_call: TRBD2; cdr3_nt: TGTGCCAGCAGCTCTCGTACTAGCGGGAGTCTAGATACGCAGTATTTT; cdr3_aa: CASSSRTSGSLDTQYF
j_call: TRBJ2-2; v_call: TRBV18; clone_size: once; d_call: NA; cdr3_nt: TGTGCCAGCTCACCAATCCCCCAGGGGCGAACCGGGGAGCTGTTTTTT; cdr3_aa: CASSPIPQGRTGELFF
j_call: TRBJ2-7; v_call: TRBV19; clone_size: few; d_call: TRBD2; cdr3_nt: TGTGCCAGTAGTGCCGGGGGGAACTACGAGCAGTACTTC; cdr3_aa: CASSAGGNYEQYF
j_call: TRBJ2-3; v_call: TRBV9; clone_size: NA; d_call: NA; cdr3_nt: TGTGCCAGCAGCCGTGGTGGGCCTAGCACAGATACGCAGTATTTT; cdr3_aa: CASSRGGPSTDTQYF
j_call: TRBJ2-1; v_call: TRBV6-4; clone_size: NA; d_call: NA; cdr3_nt: TGTGCCAGCAGTAAGGAAGCGGGCCCCAATGAGCAGTTCTTC; cdr3_aa: CASSKEAGPNEQFF
j_call: TRBJ2-3; v_call: TRBV5-1; clone_size: once; d_call: TRBD2; cdr3_nt: TGCGCCAGCAGCCCCGGACTAGCGGGGGGGGCCACAGATACGCAGTATTTT; cdr3_aa: CASSPGLAGGATDTQYF
j_call: TRBJ1-1; v_call: TRBV7-8; clone_size: NA; d_call: NA; cdr3_nt: TGTGCCAGCAGCCTACAGCCATTGAACACTGAAGCTTTCTTT; cdr3_aa: CASSLQPLNTEAFF
j_call: TRBJ2-5; v_call: TRBV7-6; clone_size: NA; d_call: NA; cdr3_nt: TGTGCCAGCAGCTTAGTCATAGGGGGACGAGAGACCCAGTACTTC; cdr3_aa: CASSLVIGGRETQYF
j_call: TRBJ2-7; v_call: TRBV25-1; clone_size: once; d_call: NA; cdr3_nt: TGTGCCAGCAGGGTAGGGGGATCGACCTACGAGCAGTACTTC; cdr3_aa: CASRVGGSTYEQYF
j_call: TRBJ2-7; v_call: TRBV7-9; clone_size: NA; d_call: TRBD1; cdr3_nt: TGTGCCAGCAGCCCCTGGACAGGGGTCGGGATGGGCGAGCAGTACTTC; cdr3_aa: CASSPWTGVGMGEQYF
j_call: TRBJ2-2; v_call: TRBV5-4; clone_size: NA; d_call: NA; cdr3_nt: TGTGCCAGCAGCTTCCTTGGAGGGTCGAACACCGGGGAGCTGTTTTTT; cdr3_aa: CASSFLGGSNTGELFF
j_call: TRBJ2-7; v_call: TRBV28; clone_size: NA; d_call: NA; cdr3_nt: TGTGCCAGCAGTTTGTCCGACGAGCAGTACTTC; cdr3_aa: CASSLSDEQYF
j_call: TRBJ2-7; v_call: TRBV19; clone_size: NA; d_call: NA; cdr3_nt: TGTGCCAGTAGTATAGGCCCCGGGGGCTACGAGCAGTACTTC; cdr3_aa: CASSIGPGGYEQYF
j_call: TRBJ2-5; v_call: TRBV11-2; clone_size: NA; d_call: NA; cdr3_nt: TGTGCCAGCAGCTTTTCTGCCCTACTAGACCGGGAGACCCAGTACTTC; cdr3_aa: CASSFSALLDRETQYF